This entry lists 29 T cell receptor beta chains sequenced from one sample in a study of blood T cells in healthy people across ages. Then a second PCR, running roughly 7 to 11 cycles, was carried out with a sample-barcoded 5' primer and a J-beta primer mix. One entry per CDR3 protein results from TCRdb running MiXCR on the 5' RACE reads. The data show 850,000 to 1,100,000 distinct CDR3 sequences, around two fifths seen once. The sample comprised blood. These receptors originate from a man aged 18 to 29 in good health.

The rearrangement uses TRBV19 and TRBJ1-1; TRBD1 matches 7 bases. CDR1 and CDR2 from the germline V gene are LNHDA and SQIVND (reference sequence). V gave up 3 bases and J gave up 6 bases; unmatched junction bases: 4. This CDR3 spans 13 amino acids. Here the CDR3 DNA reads TGTGCCAGTAGTATCGGTCAGGGGGCTGAAGCTTTCTTT. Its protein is CASSIGQGAEAFF.

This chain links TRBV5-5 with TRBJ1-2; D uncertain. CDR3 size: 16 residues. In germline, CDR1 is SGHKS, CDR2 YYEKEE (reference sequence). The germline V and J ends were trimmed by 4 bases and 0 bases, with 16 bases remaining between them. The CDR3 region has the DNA TGTGCCAGCAGCCGAACTCGGGGATTAGCTAACTATGGCTACACCTTC. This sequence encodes CASSRTRGLANYGYTF.

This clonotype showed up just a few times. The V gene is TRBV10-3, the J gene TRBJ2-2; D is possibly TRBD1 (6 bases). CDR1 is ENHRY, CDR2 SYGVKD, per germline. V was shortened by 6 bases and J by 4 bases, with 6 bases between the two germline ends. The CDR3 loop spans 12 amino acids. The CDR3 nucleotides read TGTGCCATCAGGGACAGCACCGGGGAGCTGTTTTTT. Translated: CAIRDSTGELFF.

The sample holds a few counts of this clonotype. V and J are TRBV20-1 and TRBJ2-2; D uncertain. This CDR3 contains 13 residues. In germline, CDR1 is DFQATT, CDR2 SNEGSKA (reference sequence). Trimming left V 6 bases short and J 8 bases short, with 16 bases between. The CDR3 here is CSALTPGGGELFF. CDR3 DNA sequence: TGCAGTGCCCTAACCCCAGGTGGGGGGGAGCTGTTTTTT.

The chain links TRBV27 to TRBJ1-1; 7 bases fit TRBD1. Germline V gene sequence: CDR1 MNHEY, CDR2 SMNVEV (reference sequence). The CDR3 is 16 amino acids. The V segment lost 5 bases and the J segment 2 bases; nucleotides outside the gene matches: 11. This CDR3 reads CASSTRQGDFNTEAFF. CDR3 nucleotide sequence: TGTGCCAGCAGTACCCGACAGGGAGATTTTAACACTGAAGCTTTCTTT.

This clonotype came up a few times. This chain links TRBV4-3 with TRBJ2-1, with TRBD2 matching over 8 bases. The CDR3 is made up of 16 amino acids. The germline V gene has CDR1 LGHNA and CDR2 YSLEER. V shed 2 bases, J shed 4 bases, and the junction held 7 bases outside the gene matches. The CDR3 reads CASSQNPLAEYNEQFF. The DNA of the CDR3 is TGCGCCAGCAGCCAAAACCCACTAGCGGAGTACAATGAGCAGTTCTTC.

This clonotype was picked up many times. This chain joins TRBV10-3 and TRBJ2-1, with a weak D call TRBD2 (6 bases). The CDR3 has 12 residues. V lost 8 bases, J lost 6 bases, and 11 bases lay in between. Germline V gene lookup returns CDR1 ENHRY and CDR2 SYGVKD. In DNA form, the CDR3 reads TGTGCCATCGGAGGGAGTAGCAATGAGCAGTTCTTC. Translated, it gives CAIGGSSNEQFF.

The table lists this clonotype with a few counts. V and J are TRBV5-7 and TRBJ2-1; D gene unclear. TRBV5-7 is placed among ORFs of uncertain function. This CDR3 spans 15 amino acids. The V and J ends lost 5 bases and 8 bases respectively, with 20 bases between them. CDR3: CASSQVWAEEDEQFF. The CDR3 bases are TGTGCCAGCAGTCAAGTTTGGGCCGAAGAGGATGAGCAGTTCTTC.

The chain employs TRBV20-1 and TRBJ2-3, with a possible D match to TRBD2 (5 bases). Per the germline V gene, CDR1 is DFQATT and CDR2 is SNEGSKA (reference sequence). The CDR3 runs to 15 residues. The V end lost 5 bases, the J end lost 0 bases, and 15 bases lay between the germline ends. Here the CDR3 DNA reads TGCAGTGCTTCCCGGACTGGCTCTAGCACAGATACGCAGTATTTT. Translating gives CSASRTGSSTDTQYF.

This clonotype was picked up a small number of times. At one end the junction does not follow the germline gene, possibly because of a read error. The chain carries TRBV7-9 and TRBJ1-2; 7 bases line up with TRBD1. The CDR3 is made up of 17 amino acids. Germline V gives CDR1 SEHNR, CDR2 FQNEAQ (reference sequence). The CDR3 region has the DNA TGTTCCAGCAGTCATGGAGGGACAGACTCGCGGGTAAATGGCTACACCTTC. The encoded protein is CSSSHGGTDSRVNGYTF.

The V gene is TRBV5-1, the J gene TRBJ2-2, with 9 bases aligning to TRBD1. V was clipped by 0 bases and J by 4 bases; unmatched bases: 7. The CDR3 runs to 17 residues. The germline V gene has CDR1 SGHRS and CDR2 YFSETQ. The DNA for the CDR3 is TGCGCCAGCAGCTTGGCCCGGGACAGGGTAACCACCGGGGAGCTGTTTTTT. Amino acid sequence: CASSLARDRVTTGELFF.

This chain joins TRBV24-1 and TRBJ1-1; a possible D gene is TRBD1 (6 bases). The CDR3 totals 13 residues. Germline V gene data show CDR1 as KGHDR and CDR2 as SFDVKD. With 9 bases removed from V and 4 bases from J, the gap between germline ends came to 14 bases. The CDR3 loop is CATPLGGGTEAFF. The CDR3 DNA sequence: TGTGCCACCCCATTAGGAGGGGGCACTGAAGCTTTCTTT.

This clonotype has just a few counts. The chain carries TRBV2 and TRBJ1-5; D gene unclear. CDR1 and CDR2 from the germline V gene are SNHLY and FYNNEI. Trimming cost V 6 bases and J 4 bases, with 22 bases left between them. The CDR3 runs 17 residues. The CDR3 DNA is TGTGCCAGCAGCCCTCTTTACAACTGGGAAGGTAATCAGCCCCAGCATTTT. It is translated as CASSPLYNWEGNQPQHF.

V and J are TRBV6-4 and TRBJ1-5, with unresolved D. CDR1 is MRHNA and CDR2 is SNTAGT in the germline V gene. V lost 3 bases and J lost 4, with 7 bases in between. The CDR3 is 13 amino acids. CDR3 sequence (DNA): TGTGCCAGCAGTGAACGGGCAAATCAGCCCCAGCATTTT. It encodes CASSERANQPQHF.

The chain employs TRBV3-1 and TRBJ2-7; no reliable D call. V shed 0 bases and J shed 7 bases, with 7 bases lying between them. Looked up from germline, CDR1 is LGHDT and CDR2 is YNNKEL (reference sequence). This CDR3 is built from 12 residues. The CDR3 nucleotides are TGTGCCAGCAGCCAAGAATTAGGGGAGCAGTACTTC. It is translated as CASSQELGEQYF.

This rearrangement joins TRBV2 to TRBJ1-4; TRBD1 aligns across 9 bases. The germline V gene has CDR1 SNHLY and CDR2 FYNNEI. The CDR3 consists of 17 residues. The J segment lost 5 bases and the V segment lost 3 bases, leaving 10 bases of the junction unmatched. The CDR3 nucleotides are TGTGCCAGCAGTGACGGCCCTCACGGGACAGGGAATGAAAAACTGTTTTTT. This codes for CASSDGPHGTGNEKLFF.

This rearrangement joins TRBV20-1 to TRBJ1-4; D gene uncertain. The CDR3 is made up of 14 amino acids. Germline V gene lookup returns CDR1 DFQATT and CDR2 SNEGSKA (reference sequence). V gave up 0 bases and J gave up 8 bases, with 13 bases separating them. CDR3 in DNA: TGCAGTGCTAGAGAGGCCGGGCATAACGAAAAACTGTTTTTT. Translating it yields CSAREAGHNEKLFF.

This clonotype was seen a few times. The CDR3 nucleotides are TGCAGCGTTGATGTCGGACGAACGGGGACTGAAGCTTTCTTT. Protein: CSVDVGRTGTEAFF. The V call is TRBV29-1, the J call TRBJ1-1; D not resolved. Trimming took 3 bases from V and 5 from J, leaving 16 bases between them. CDR1 SQVTM and CDR2 ANQGSEA come from the germline V gene. This CDR3 contains 14 residues.

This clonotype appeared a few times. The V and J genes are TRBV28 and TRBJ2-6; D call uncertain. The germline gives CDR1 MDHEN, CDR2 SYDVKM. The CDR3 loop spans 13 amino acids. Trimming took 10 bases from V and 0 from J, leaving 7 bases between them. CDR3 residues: CATWASGANVLTF. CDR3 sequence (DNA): TGTGCCACATGGGCCTCTGGGGCCAACGTCCTGACTTTC.

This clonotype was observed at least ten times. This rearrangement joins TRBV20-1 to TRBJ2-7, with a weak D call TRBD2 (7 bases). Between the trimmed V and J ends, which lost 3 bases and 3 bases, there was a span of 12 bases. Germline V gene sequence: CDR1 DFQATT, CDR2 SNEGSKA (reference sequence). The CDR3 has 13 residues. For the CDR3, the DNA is TGCAGTGCTAGGGGGGGGCACGACTACGAGCAGTACTTC. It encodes CSARGGHDYEQYF.

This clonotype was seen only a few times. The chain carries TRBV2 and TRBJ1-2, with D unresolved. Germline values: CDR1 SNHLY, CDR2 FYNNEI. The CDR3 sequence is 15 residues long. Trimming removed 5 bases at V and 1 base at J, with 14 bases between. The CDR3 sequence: CASSLDPEVNYGYTF. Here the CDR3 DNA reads TGTGCCAGCAGTCTTGATCCGGAAGTTAACTATGGCTACACCTTC.

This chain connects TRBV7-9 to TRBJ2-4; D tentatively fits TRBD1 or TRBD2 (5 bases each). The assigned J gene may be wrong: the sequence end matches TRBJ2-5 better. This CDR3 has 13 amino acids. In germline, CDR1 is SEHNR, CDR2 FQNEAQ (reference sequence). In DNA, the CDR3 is TGTGCCAGCAGCGTGAACGGGGCAGAGACCCAGTACTTC. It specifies CASSVNGAETQYF.

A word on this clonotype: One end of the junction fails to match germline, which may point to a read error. The CDR3 here is CAGSYLAGLGSTQYF. Written as DNA, the CDR3 is TGTGCCGGCAGTTACCTTGCAGGACTAGGGTCTACCCAGTACTTC. This chain joins TRBV6-2 or TRBV6-3 and TRBJ2-5; TRBD2 agrees at 7 bases. The CDR3 has 15 residues. CDR1 and CDR2 from the germline V gene are MNHEY and SVGEGT.

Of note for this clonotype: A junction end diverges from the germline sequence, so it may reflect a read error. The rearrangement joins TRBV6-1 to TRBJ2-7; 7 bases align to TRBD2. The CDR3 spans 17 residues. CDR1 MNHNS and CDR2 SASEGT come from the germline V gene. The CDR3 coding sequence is TGTGCCAGCAGTGAGGGAGTAGGACTAGACCTAACCTACGAGCAGAACTTC. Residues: CASSEGVGLDLTYEQNF.

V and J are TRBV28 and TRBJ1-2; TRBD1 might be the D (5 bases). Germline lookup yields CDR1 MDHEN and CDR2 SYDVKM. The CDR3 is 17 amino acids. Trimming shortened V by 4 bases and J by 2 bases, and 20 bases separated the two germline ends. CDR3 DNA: TGTGCCAGCAGTTCCTTTAAAGGGGCTACAAAGAACTATGGCTACACCTTC. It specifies CASSSFKGATKNYGYTF.

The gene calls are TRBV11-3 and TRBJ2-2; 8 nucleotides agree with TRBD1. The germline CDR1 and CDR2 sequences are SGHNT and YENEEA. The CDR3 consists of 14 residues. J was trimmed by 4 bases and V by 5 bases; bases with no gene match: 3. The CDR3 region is CASSHDRGTGELFF. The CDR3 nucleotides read TGTGCCAGCAGCCACGACAGGGGCACCGGGGAGCTGTTTTTT. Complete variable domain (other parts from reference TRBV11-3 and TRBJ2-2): EAGVVQSPRYKIIEKKQPVAFWCNPISGHNTLYWYLQNLGQGPELLIRYENEEAVDDSQLPKDRFSAERLKGVDSTLKIQPAELGDSAVYLCASSHDRGTGELFFGEGSRLTVL.

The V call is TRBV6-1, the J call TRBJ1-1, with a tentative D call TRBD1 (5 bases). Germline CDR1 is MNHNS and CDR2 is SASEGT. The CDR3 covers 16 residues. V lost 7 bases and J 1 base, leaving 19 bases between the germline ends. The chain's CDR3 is CASTPYPGPKNTEAFF. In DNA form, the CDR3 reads TGTGCCAGCACCCCTTATCCGGGACCTAAGAACACTGAAGCTTTCTTT.

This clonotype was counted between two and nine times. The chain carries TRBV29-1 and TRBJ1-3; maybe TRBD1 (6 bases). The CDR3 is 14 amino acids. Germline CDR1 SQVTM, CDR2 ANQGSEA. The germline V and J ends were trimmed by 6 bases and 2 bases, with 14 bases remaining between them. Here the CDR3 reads CSVYREGTGNTIYF. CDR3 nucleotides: TGCAGCGTCTACAGGGAAGGCACTGGAAACACCATATATTTT.

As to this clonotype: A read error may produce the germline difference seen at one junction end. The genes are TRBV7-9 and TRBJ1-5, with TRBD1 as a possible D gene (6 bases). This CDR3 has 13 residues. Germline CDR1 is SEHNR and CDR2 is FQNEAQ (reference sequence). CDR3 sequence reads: CASSPGGDQPQHF. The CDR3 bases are TGCGCCAGCAGCCCCGGGGGCGATCAGCCCCAGCATTTT.